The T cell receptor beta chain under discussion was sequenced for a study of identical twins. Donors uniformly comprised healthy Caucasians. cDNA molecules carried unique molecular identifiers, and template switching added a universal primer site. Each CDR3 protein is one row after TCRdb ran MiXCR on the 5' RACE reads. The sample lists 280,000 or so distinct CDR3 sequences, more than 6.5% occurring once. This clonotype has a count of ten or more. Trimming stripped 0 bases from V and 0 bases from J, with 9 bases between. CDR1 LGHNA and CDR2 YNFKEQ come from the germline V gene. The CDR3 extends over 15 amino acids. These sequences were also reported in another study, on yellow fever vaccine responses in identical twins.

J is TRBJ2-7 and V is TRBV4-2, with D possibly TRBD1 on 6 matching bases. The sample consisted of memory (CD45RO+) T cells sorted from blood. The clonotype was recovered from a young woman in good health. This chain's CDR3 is CASSQEGDNSYEQYF. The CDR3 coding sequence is TGTGCCAGCAGCCAAGAAGGGGACAACTCCTACGAGCAGTACTTC.